This section outlines one TCR beta chain sequence together with its context. Its antigen is undetermined. This sample was included in a study of T cell responses to AZD1222 COVID-19 vaccine. Broader study findings: Only after the peak T cell response were repertoires sampled. Close to half of spike-specific TCRs reportedly recognize unmutated variant regions. Seropositive AZD1222 recipients at baseline numbered only five or six. Females made up more of the donors, who were largely white British, and clonal diversity may have come out too low.

Trimming removed 5 bases from V and 0 bases from J, with 10 bases in between. Germline values: CDR1 SGHTA, CDR2 FQGNSA. This CDR3 comprises 14 residues. This table comes from immunoSEQ multiplex PCR, and its TCRdb copy is limited to in-frame clones, with some not included. The profile shows some 150,000 clones, 90% of them singletons. J is TRBJ1-1 and V is TRBV7-2, with TRBD1 as a possible D gene (5 bases). The TCR sequence derives from an adult in good health. Material: peripheral blood, obtained on day 0 of AZD1222 vaccination. The CDR3 protein is CASSPRGLNTEAFF. The CDR3 DNA sequence: TGTGCCAGCAGCCCCCGGGGGTTGAACACTGAAGCTTTCTTT. Drawing the rest from reference TRBV7-2 and TRBJ1-1, the complete variable domain is GAGVSQSPSNKVTEKGKDVELRCDPISGHTALYWYRQSLGQGLEFLIYFQGNSAPDKSGLPSDRFSAERTGGSVSTLTIQRTQQEDSAVYLCASSPRGLNTEAFFGQGTRLTVV.